The rows below give T cell receptor beta chains drawn from one sample of a study of beta chain features in type 1 diabetes. The assay was immunoSEQ multiplex PCR, and TCRdb's table has in-frame clones only and misses some. The table records a few hundred thousand clones, 13% to 15% of them present only once. The material sequenced was naive CD4+ T cells from blood. These receptors were obtained from a man aged 25 to 45 with type 1 diabetes. Both conserved end residues are trimmed from each CDR3. The order of the fields is J gene, V gene, CDR3 protein.

TRBJ1-2 TRBV9 ASSVLPEPYGYT
TRBJ1-1 TRBV6-1 ASSVLGQGAAEAF
TRBJ1-2 TRBV4-1 ASSQATGYGYT
TRBJ2-5 TRBV9 ASSPRTSVETQY
TRBJ1-2 TRBV4-1 ASSQTAYGYT
TRBJ2-1 TRBV29-1 SVDLRVSSYNEQF
TRBJ2-1 TRBV7-9 ASSLARGNEQF
TRBJ1-5 TRBV18 ASSQMDSNYQPQH
TRBJ1-2 TRBV19 ASSRQGSSSGYT
TRBJ2-7 TRBV4-2 ASSQDWPGGDEQY
TRBJ2-1 TRBV15 ATSRELPSSYNEQF
TRBJ2-5 TRBV20-1 SAIDRAQY
TRBJ2-7 TRBV28 ASSLAGPNYEQY
TRBJ1-5 TRBV6-6 ASTGQSNQPQH
TRBJ2-5 TRBV5-1 ASSSSSVIETQY
TRBJ1-1 TRBV9 ASSVGIFSEAF
TRBJ1-2 TRBV25-1 ASSGGLHSRNGYT
TRBJ2-7 TRBV21-1 ASSKGGHYYEQY
TRBJ2-7 TRBV5-1 ASTNPSGSHEQY
TRBJ2-7 TRBV25-1 ASSDSPGVTLYEQY
TRBJ2-5 TRBV2 ASKVAGWETQY
TRBJ1-5 TRBV5-1 ASSFGTENQPQH
TRBJ1-4 TRBV18 ASSPTGAYEKLF
TRBJ1-1 TRBV2 ASSSTGGNTEAF
TRBJ2-1 TRBV19 ASSIGGGTEQF
TRBJ2-7 TRBV6-5 ASSSGQPLREQY
TRBJ2-2 TRBV7-2 ASSLGENTGELF
TRBJ2-7 TRBV7-9 ASSPREEAEQY
TRBJ2-7 TRBV9 ASSPSRGSYEQY
TRBJ1-2 TRBV27 ASRGTGFGYT
TRBJ1-5 TRBV21-1 ASSKARQRNQPQH
TRBJ1-3 TRBV7-2 ASSFISGNTIY
TRBJ2-1 TRBV18 ASSPRQGDNEQF
TRBJ2-1 TRBV29-1 SVSSLGGYNEQF
TRBJ2-1 TRBV5-1 ASSFGQASEQF
TRBJ2-1 TRBV4-1 ASSRSPSGSYNEQF
TRBJ2-1 TRBV18 ASSPMGTGRNNEQF
TRBJ2-1 TRBV29-1 SDRPTPYNEQF
TRBJ2-7 TRBV5-4 ASSLAGGSYEQY
TRBJ2-2 TRBV5-1 ASSSIGDTGELF
TRBJ2-7 TRBV6-5 ASSYGGGGFYEQY
TRBJ2-7 TRBV2 ASREVAGGPSYEQY
TRBJ2-2 TRBV7-9 ASSPAGPGELF
TRBJ2-3 TRBV19 ASSILPSARTDTQY
TRBJ1-1 TRBV30 AWQGNSRTEAF
TRBJ2-6 TRBV28 ASSKKGAAGANVLT
TRBJ2-7 TRBV19 ASSPWTGSYEQY
TRBJ2-1 TRBV9 ASSVGLAGVWGYNEQF
TRBJ1-4 TRBV6-1 ASREGRANEKLF
TRBJ2-1 TRBV11-1 ASSGLAGNNEQF
TRBJ2-2 TRBV30 AWSVFEGVAGELF